Reported below is one T cell receptor (beta chain). Per the germline V gene, CDR1 is WSHSY and CDR2 is SAAADI. Trimming shortened V by 6 bases and J by 5 bases, and 14 bases separated the two germline ends. The CDR3 sequence is 13 residues long. Methods used by the authors: Amplification of reference gene primers was used by the study to estimate nucleated cell counts. Data came from immunoSEQ multiplex PCR; TCRdb stores just in-frame clones and leaves some out. The D gene and trimming were derived from the DNA, and the V and J assignments and clone size from that table. The profile shows roughly 150,000 clones, about 88% of them singletons. The data stem from a study of blood T cell repertoires in COVID-19. At the level of the study: Donors in the United States, Italy and Spain gave samples during acute or convalescent COVID-19. T cells, B-cell-depleted T cells, or PBMCs supplied cDNA or gDNA.

This chain connects TRBV10-2 to TRBJ2-7, with a weak D call TRBD1 (6 bases). The specimen was peripheral blood. The source is a man aged 60-69 years with active or convalescent COVID-19. The CDR3 sequence is CASSLTGINEQYF. The DNA of the CDR3 is TGCGCCAGCAGCCTAACAGGGATTAACGAGCAGTACTTC.